This TCR beta chain is drawn from a study of blood T cell repertoires in COVID-19. The overall study: Sources were T cells, B-cell-depleted T cells, or PBMCs; the material itself was cDNA or gDNA.

As handled by the study authors: How many nucleated cells were present was estimated from reference gene primer amplification. Method: immunoSEQ multiplex PCR; TCRdb's copy keeps in-frame clones and lacks some. V, J and clone size were drawn from that table, and D and trimming were deduced from the DNA. This table holds approximately 63,000 clones, about 90% found once. Germline CDR1 GTSNPN, CDR2 SVGIG (reference sequence). The CDR3 has 13 amino acids. Trimming removed 2 bases at V and 2 bases at J, with 10 bases between. The chain couples TRBV30 to TRBJ2-7; the D is unclear. The source material was peripheral blood. This clonotype was sampled from an elderly woman with active COVID-19. CDR3 bases: TGTGCCTGGAGTTCGCAGTTTCCCTACGAGCAGTACTTC. Translation gives CAWSSQFPYEQYF.